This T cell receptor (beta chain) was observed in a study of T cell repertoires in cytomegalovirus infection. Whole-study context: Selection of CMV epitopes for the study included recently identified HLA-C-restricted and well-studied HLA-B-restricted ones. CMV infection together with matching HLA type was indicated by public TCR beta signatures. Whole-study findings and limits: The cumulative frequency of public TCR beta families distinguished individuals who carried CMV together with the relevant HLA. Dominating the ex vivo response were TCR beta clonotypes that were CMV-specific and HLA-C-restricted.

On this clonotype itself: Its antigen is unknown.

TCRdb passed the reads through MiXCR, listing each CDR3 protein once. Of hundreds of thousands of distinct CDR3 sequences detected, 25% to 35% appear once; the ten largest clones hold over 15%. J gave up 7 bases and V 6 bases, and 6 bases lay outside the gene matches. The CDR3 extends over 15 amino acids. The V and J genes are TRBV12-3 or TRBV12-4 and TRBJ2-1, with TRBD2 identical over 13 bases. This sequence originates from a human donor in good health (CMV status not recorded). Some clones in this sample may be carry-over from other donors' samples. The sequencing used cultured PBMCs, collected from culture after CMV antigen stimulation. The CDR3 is CASSRAGLAGNEQFF. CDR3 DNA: TGTGCCAGCAGCCGAGCGGGACTAGCGGGGAATGAGCAGTTCTTC.